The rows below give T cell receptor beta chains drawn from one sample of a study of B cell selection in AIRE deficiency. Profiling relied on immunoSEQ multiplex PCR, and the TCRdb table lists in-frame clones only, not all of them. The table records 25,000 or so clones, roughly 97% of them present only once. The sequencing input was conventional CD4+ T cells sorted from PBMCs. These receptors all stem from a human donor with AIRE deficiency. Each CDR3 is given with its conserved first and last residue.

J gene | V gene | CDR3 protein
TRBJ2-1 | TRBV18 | CASSPQGGSSYEQFF
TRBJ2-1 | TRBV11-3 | CASSLHGTSGVYNEQFF
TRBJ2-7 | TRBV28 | CASNQGGSHEQYF
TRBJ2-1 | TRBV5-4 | CASSLAGLAAYEQFF
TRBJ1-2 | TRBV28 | CASSSGALDANYGYTF
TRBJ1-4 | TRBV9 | CASSSFAQGGPNEKLFF
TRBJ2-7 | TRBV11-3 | CASSPSGGSYEQYF
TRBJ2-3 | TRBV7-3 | CASSLRVSGTGTDTQYF
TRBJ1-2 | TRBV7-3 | CASSFDRAYGYTF
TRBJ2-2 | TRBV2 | CASSEALHGGGPLFF
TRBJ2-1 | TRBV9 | CASSPTSGSLPHNEQFF
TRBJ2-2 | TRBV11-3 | CASSLDLGHSNTGELFF
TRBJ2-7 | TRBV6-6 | CASSLLAGVYEQYF
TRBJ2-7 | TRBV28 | CASRYGDEQYF
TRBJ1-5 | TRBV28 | CASSLEGLYQPQHF
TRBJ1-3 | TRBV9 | CASSVAGISGNTIYF
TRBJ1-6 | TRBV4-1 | CASSQDSPGDRYNSPLHF
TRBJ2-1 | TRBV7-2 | CASSRTGTYPNEQFF
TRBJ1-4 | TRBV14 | CASSQPNPEKLFF
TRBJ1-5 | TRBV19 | CASNLNRQPQHF
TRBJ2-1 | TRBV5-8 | CASSFWDRGLAGEDEQFF
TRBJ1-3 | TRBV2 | CASSGTVSGNTIYF
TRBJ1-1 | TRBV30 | CAWFRRTSGGENTEAFF
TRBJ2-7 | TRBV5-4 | CASSLANAGGTYEQYF
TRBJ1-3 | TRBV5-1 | CASREGRVSGNTIYF
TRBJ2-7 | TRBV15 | CATSRVGGQTYEQYF
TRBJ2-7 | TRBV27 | CASSLEGALVKQYF
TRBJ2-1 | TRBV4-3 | CASSQVDRYNEQFF
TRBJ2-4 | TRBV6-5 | CASSPDRDGENIQYF
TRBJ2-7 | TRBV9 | CASSGGDITYEQYF
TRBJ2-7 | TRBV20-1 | CSATQAEQYF